The T cell receptor (beta chain) described here comes from a study of T cells in Graves' hyperthyroidism and ophthalmopathy (dated by TCRdb to the late 2010s). Turning to the overall study: Peripheral blood was sampled at the time of initial diagnosis, prior to any treatment. An independent validation cohort of around 19 hyperthyroidism patients and approximately 16 patients who later progressed to ophthalmopathy tested prospective prediction of ophthalmopathy. For training and testing, the 100 or so patients in the discovery cohort were randomly divided in a 7:3 ratio. According to the paper, TCR Vbeta CDR3 sequencing was carried out on over 130 peripheral blood samples, which came from fewer than 50 ophthalmopathy, approximately 78 hyperthyroidism and approximately 17 progressor patients. The study also compared thyroid tissue and blood T-cell repertoires from 6 or 7 Graves' hyperthyroidism patients. Following sampling, methimazole starting at 30 mg daily was given to hyperthyroidism patients, and high-dose intravenous methylprednisolone was given to ophthalmopathy patients. A discovery cohort of about a hundred patients, about 40 with Graves' ophthalmopathy and about 58 with stable Graves' hyperthyroidism, was used to find distinguishing TCR V-J signatures.

The junction carries 16 bases between V and J, which are trimmed by 3 bases and 0 bases respectively. The CDR3 has 17 amino acids, counting the end cysteine and phenylalanine. The retained sequence is limited to the CDR3, 51 bases, with the frame set at the first base. The germline V gene sets CDR1 to KGHSH and CDR2 to LQKENI. In its sample, this clonotype was seen many times. This clone's antigen is unknown. No quality values exist for individual bases; no much larger clone is one base distant. TCR beta CDR3 regions were amplified from RNA transcripts. The first round of RT-PCR for the TCR CDR3 was performed with the HTBI primer set and the Qiagen OneStep RT-PCR kit. Libraries were constructed in a second round of multiplex PCR, after which size selection and purification were carried out. Sequencing of the libraries was done on an Illumina HiSeq2000 using paired-end 100 bp reads. The paper's processing steps were these. SOAPnuke was used to process the raw data, with reads discarded if the reads contained adapters or uncalled bases, had a mean Phred below 15, or lacked an exact constant-primer or identifier match. High-quality paired reads were merged with COPE v1.2.5, and unique nucleotide sequences were defined as clonotypes. MiTCR v1.1 was used to align clonotypes to the IMGT TRBV, TRBD and TRBJ reference segments. Only V-J combinations with frequency above 0.0001, covering about 99% of repertoires, were analysed. A TCS score was defined as the ratio of F50 (clonal expansion) to E x V (chaos), with BLOSUM62-based TCRdist applied between CDR3 peptides within each V-J. Welch's t-statistics and random forest reduced 450 to 600 V-J features to roughly 13, which were used in a naive Bayes classifier (R e1071). TCRdb's own reprocessing of the public reads used fastp at Q25 and MiXCR and kept productive beta chains. Every distinct CDR3 protein forms one entry, paired with its most common genes and DNA. Here the V and J calls rest on TCRdb's processing, not on the authors' analysis. The sample profile shows 500,000 or so distinct CDR3 sequences; approximately 17% of them were found once. Together, the top ten hold under 20% of the sample.

In the ophthalmopathy patients, disease was moderately to severely active, with a Clinical Activity Score of 3 or more, a NOSPECS grade of 4 or more, and a duration of less than 3 months. Patients with uncontrolled infections, other autoimmune diseases, pregnancy or lactation were excluded. Diagnoses were established on the basis of clinical symptoms, serum thyroxine and TRAb, thyroid ultrasound, and orbital computed tomography. PBMCs were isolated from about 9 ml of fresh peripheral blood by Ficoll-Paque density gradient centrifugation. Trizol reagent was used to extract total RNA, and RNA quality was then checked on an Agilent 2100 Bioanalyzer. Overall study results and their limits: Ophthalmopathy was separated from stable hyperthyroidism by a 13 V-J signature model, with approximately 86% sensitivity and 81% to 82% specificity obtained in cross-validation and 80%/75% obtained in testing. Blood samples also contained most of the expanded thyroid clonotypes (frequency above 0.001), which suggests that blood repertoires may reflect thyroid immune responses. In validation, the model predicted progression to ophthalmopathy a median of around six months before onset, with approximately 68% sensitivity and roughly 79% specificity. Sample size was not statistically predetermined, and investigators were not blinded to group allocation.

Here the chain combines TRBV18 and TRBJ2-3, and possibly TRBD1, on 5 matching bases. The receptor comes from a woman between 18 and 29 years old with Graves' ophthalmopathy. Sequenced material: blood. The CDR3 sequence is CASSPRPTGSSTDTQYF. At the DNA level, the sequence is TGTGCCAGCTCACCGAGGCCTACAGGTTCTAGCACAGATACGCAGTATTTT.